The 9 T cell receptor beta chains presented below share a single source sample, sequenced in a study of neurological immune-mediated disorders. Time point meaning: technical triplicate 3. Via MiXCR, TCRdb re-called the 5' RACE reads, giving one row per CDR3 protein. The sample has about 44,000 distinct CDR3 sequences, about a fifth seen once. Material for sequencing was PBMCs. The receptors come from a man aged 60 to 75 with HTLV-1-associated myelopathy (HAM/TSP).

The table lists this clonotype with many counts. The rearrangement joins TRBV2 to TRBJ2-1; TRBD1 agrees at 10 bases. This CDR3 contains 20 residues. V was pared by 6 bases and J by 7 bases, with 24 bases of the junction left unmatched. Germline V gene data show CDR1 as SNHLY and CDR2 as FYNNEI. In DNA form, the CDR3 reads TGTGCCAGCAGGGGGGCCGGACAGGGGGGGGGCGATCACTTTTGGAATGAGCAGTTCTTC. Translation: CASRGAGQGGGDHFWNEQFF.

This clonotype was seen many times. V and J are TRBV6-6 and TRBJ1-4, with a weak D call TRBD1 (5 bases). Germline CDR1 MNHNY, CDR2 SVGAGI (reference sequence). The CDR3 runs to 13 residues. With 5 bases removed from V and 9 bases from J, the gap between germline ends came to 13 bases. The CDR3 DNA sequence: TGTGCCAGCAGTCCCCCGGGGGATAAAAAACTGTTTTTT. Translation gives CASSPPGDKKLFF.

There are many counts of this clonotype. This chain connects TRBV20-1 to TRBJ1-4; weak D call: TRBD1 (6 bases). V was shortened by 3 bases and J by 0 bases, with 14 bases between the two germline ends. The CDR3 is made up of 16 amino acids. Looked up from germline, CDR1 is DFQATT and CDR2 is SNEGSKA (reference sequence). CDR3 nucleotide sequence: TGCAGTGCTAGTCCTTTGGGGGGCTCAACTAATGAAAAACTGTTTTTT. The encoded protein is CSASPLGGSTNEKLFF.

The sample holds many counts of this clonotype. This rearrangement joins TRBV29-1 to TRBJ2-1, with 7 bases aligning to TRBD2. Germline V gives CDR1 SQVTM, CDR2 ANQGSEA. V dropped 8 bases and J dropped 5; count of bases not matched to a gene: 6. The CDR3 totals 12 residues. The CDR3 is CSSGLRNNEQFF. DNA for the CDR3: TGCAGCTCGGGACTAAGGAACAATGAGCAGTTCTTC.

This clonotype was recorded at least ten times. The V gene is TRBV12-3 or TRBV12-4, the J gene TRBJ1-5, with D unclear. This CDR3 spans 16 amino acids. V was pared by 4 bases and J by 0 bases, with 13 bases between. The CDR3 region is CASSSATSFSNQPQHF. Written as DNA, the CDR3 is TGTGCCAGCAGTTCGGCGACATCATTTAGCAATCAGCCCCAGCATTTT.

This clonotype appeared many times. This chain links TRBV5-1 with TRBJ2-7, with a weak D call TRBD1 (6 bases). The CDR3 consists of 13 residues. The V end lost 4 bases, the J end lost 3 bases, and 11 bases lay between the germline ends. The germline CDR1 and CDR2 sequences are SGHRS and YFSETQ. The CDR3 nucleotides are TGCGCCAGCAGCCACGGACAGAGCTACGAGCAGTACTTC. Its protein is CASSHGQSYEQYF.

This clonotype was recorded at least ten times. The CDR3 loop is CASKEARESEQFF. CDR3 DNA sequence: TGCGCCTCTAAGGAGGCGCGGGAGAGTGAGCAGTTCTTC. The chain uses TRBV5-1 and TRBJ2-1; 7 bases line up with TRBD2. CDR1 and CDR2 from the germline V gene are SGHRS and YFSETQ. Trimming at V came to 10 bases and at J to 9 bases, leaving 13 bases not matched to a gene. The CDR3 runs to 13 residues.

Many counts were recorded for this clonotype. This chain joins TRBV10-2 and TRBJ2-7, with TRBD2 matching over 11 bases. V lost 10 bases and J lost 7; bases outside the gene matches: 12. This CDR3 is built from 14 residues. CDR1 is WSHSY, CDR2 SAAADI, per germline. The CDR3 DNA follows: TGCGCCACCCTAGCGGGAGGAGGATCGTGGGAGCAGTACTTC. Residues: CATLAGGGSWEQYF.

This clonotype has at least ten counts. This chain uses TRBV5-1 with TRBJ2-5, with D unresolved. V was trimmed by 1 base and J by 5 bases, leaving 3 bases between them. Germline CDR1 SGHRS, CDR2 YFSETQ. This CDR3 is built from 11 residues. As DNA, the CDR3 is TGCGCCAGCAGCTTGCCCGAGACCCAGTACTTC. Protein product: CASSLPETQYF.